This T cell receptor (beta chain) was captured in a study of beta chain features in type 1 diabetes. Points from the study as a whole: It was possible that PCR favored shorter templates, equally so in patients and controls. VDJ junctions from type 1 diabetes patients carried fewer insertions and larger deletions.

This CDR3 region has 13 residues. Germline loops: CDR1 LGHNA, CDR2 YNFKEQ. The junction had 4 bases not matched to a gene; V was cut back by 6 bases and J by 4 bases. As every portion of the isolated RNA was reverse transcribed, the sequencing read expressed TCRB transcripts. The method was immunoSEQ multiplex PCR; TCRdb's version includes in-frame clones alone and lacks a portion of them. The sample holds 90,000 to 110,000 clones, 40% seen once. Details on this clone: Its cognate antigen is unknown.

The chain joins TRBV4-2 to TRBJ1-2, with 8 nucleotides matching TRBD1. Sequences were obtained from stem cell memory CD4+ T cells from blood. The clonotype comes from a woman in her late teens or twenties in good health. In DNA form, the CDR3 reads TGTGCCAGCAGAAGGACAGGGCCCTATGGCTACACCTTC. Translated: CASRRTGPYGYTF.